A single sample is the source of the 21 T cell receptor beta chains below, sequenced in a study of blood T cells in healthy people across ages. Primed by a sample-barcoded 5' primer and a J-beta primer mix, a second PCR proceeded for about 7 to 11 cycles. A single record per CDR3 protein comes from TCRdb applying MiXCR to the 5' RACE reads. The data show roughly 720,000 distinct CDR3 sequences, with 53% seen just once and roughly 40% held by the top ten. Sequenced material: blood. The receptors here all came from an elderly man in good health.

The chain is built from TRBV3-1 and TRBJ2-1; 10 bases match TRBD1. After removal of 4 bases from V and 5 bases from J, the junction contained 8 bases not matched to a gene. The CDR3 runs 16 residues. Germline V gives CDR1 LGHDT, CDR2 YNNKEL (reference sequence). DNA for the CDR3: TGTGCCAGCAGCCGCCGGGACAGGGGAGGGAACAATGAGCAGTTCTTC. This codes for CASSRRDRGGNNEQFF.

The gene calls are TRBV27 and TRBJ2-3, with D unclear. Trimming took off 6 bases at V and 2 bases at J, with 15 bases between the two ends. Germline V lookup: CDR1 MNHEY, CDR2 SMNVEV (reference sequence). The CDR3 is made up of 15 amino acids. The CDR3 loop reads CASSPVSRYTDTQYF. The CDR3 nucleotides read TGTGCCAGCAGCCCCGTGAGTCGGTACACAGATACGCAGTATTTT.

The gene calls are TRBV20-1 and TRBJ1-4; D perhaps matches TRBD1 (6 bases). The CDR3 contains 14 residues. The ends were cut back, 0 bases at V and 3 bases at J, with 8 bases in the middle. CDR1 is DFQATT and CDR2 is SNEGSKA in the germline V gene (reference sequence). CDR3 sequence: CSARDQGPNEKLFF. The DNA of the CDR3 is TGCAGTGCTAGAGATCAGGGGCCTAATGAAAAACTGTTTTTT.

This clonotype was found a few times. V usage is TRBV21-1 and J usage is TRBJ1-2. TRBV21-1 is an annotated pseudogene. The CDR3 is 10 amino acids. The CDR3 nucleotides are TGTGCTAAAACCGAGGGCGGCTACACCTTC. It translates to CAKTEGGYTF.

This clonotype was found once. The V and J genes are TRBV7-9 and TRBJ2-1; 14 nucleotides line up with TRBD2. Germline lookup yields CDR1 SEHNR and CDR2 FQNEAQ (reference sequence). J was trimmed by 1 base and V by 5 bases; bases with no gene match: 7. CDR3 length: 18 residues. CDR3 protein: CASSGTSGSKGSYNEQFF. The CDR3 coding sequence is TGTGCCAGCAGCGGGACTAGCGGGAGTAAAGGGTCCTACAATGAGCAGTTCTTC.

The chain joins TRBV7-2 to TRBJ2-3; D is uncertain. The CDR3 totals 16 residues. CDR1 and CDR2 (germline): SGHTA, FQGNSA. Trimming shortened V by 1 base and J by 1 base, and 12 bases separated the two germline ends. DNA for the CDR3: TGTGCCAGCAGCTTAGTCGGCGCGGCGGGCACAGATACGCAGTATTTT. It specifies CASSLVGAAGTDTQYF.

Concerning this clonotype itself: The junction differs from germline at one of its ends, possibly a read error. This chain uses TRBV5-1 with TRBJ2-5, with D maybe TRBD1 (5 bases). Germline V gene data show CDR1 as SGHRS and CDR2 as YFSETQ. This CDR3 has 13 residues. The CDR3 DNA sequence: TGTGCCAGCAGCTTAGGGGCAGAAGAGACCCAGTACTTC. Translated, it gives CASSLGAEETQYF.

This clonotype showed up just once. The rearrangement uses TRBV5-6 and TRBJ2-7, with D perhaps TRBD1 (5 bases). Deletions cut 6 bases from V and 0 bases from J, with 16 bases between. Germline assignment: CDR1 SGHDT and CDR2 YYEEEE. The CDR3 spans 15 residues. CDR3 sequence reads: CASNLEGESSYEQYF. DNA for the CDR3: TGTGCCAGCAACCTTGAAGGGGAAAGCTCCTACGAGCAGTACTTC.

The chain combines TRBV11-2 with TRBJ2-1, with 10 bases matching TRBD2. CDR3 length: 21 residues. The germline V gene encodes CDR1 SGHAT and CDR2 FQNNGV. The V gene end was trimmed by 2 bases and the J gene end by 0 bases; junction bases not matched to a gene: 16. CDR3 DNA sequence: TGTGCCAGCAGCTTAAGGAAGTCTACTAGCGGGATCCAAAGCTCCTACAATGAGCAGTTCTTC. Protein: CASSLRKSTSGIQSSYNEQFF.

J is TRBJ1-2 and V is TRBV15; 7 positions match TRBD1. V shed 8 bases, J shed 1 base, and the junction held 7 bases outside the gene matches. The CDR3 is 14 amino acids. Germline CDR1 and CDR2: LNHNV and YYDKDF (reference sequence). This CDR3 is CATLDRESNYGYTF. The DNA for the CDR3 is TGTGCCACCCTAGACAGGGAGAGTAACTATGGCTACACCTTC.

As DNA, the CDR3 is TGTGCCAGCAACGTCGTCCGTAATTCACCCCTCCACTTT. This sequence encodes CASNVVRNSPLHF. The chain recombines TRBV7-2 with TRBJ1-6; D is unresolved. The germline gives CDR1 SGHTA, CDR2 FQGNSA. Trimming cost V 7 bases and J 6 bases, with 10 bases left between them. This CDR3 is built from 13 residues.

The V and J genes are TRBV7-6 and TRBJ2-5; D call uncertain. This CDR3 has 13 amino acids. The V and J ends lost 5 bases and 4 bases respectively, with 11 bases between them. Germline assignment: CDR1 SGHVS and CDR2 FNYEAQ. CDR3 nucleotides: TGTGCCAGCAGCCGTCGGATAATAGAGACCCAGTACTTC. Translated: CASSRRIIETQYF.

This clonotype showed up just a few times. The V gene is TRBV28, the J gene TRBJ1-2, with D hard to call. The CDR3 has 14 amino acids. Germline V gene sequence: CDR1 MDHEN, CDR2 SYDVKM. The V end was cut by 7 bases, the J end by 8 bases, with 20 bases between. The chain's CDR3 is CASNLAGPTEGYTF. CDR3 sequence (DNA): TGTGCCAGCAACCTGGCCGGACCGACTGAGGGCTACACCTTC.

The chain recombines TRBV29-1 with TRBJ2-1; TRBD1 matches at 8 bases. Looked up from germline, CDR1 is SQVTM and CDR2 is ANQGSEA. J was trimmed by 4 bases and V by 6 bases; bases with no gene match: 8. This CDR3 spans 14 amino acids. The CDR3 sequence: CSVPGQGPYNEQFF. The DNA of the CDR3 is TGCAGCGTCCCCGGACAGGGACCATACAATGAGCAGTTCTTC.

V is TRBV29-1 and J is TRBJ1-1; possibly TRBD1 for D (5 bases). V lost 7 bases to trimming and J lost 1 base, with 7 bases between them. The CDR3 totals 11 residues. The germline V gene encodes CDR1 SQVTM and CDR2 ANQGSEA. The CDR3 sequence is CSGGPNTEAFF. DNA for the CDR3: TGCAGCGGGGGACCGAACACTGAAGCTTTCTTT.

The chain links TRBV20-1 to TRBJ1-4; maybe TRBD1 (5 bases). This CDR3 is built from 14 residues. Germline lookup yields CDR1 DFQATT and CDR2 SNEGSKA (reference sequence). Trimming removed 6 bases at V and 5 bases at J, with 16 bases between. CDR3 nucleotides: TGCAGTGCCCCGTCGGGGGTGAGGAATGAAAAACTGTTTTTT. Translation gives CSAPSGVRNEKLFF.

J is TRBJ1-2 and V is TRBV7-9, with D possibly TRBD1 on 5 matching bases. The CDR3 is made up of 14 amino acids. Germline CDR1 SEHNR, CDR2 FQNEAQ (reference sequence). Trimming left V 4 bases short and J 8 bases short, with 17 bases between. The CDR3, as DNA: TGTGCCAGCAGCTACCCCGGGACGGCCTCCGGCTACACCTTC. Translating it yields CASSYPGTASGYTF.

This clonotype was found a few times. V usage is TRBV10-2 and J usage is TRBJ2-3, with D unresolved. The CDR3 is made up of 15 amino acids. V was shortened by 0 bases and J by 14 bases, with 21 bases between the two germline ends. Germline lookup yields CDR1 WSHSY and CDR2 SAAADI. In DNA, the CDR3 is TGCGCCAGCAGTGAGTCCCGTTCCGACCGCAGATACGCGTATTTT. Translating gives CASSESRSDRRYAYF.

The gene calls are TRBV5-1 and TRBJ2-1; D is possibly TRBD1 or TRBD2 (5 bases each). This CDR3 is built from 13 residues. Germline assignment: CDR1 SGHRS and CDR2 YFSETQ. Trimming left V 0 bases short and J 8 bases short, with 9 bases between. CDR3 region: CASSLGGSDEQFF. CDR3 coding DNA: TGCGCCAGCAGCTTGGGGGGGTCGGATGAGCAGTTCTTC.

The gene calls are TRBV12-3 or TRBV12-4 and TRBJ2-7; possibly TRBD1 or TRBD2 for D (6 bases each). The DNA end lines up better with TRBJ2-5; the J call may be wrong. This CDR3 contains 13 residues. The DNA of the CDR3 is TGTGCCAGCACGGGGGCCGGAAAAGAGACCCAGTACTTC. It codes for CASTGAGKETQYF.

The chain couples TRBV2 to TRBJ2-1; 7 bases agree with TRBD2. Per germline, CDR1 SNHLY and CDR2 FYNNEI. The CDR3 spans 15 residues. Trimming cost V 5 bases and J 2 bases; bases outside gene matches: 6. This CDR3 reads CASSSQRGPYNEQFF. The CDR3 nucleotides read TGTGCCAGCAGTTCCCAGCGGGGCCCCTACAATGAGCAGTTCTTC.